The 14 T cell receptor beta chains given below trace back to one sample, sequenced in a study of OX40 agonist ivuxolimab in advanced cancers. Method: immunoSEQ multiplex PCR; TCRdb's copy keeps in-frame clones and lacks some. The table includes some 64,000 clones, 88% detected once. The sequencing here drew on CD4+ or CD8+ T cells sorted from blood, taken in a trial of the OX40 agonist ivuxolimab. The receptors stem from an adult with an advanced solid tumor such as melanoma, head and neck, liver or kidney cancer.

The CDR3 loop is CASSVGGRQETQYF. As DNA, the CDR3 is TGTGCCAGCAGCGTCGGTGGGAGGCAAGAGACCCAGTACTTC. J is TRBJ2-5 and V is TRBV9, with a tentative D call TRBD2 (6 bases). V lost 2 bases, J lost 2 bases, and 10 bases lay in between. This CDR3 has 14 amino acids. The V gene's germline CDR1 is SGDLS and CDR2 YYNGEE. The full variable domain, with the rest looked up from reference TRBV9 and TRBJ2-5, is DSGVTQTPKHLITATGQRVTLRCSPRSGDLSVYWYQQSLDQGLQFLIQYYNGEERAKGNILERFSAQQFPDLHSELNLSSLELGDSALYFCASSVGGRQETQYFGPGTRLLVL.

The chain is built from TRBV7-8 and TRBJ2-7; 7 bases fit TRBD2. Germline loops: CDR1 SGHVS, CDR2 FQNEAQ. V lost 5 bases and J lost 3; bases outside the gene matches: 13. The CDR3 contains 16 residues. The CDR3 is CASSHSSGPRYYEQYF. The CDR3 region has the DNA TGTGCCAGCAGCCATAGTAGCGGGCCTCGATACTACGAGCAGTACTTC.

The chain combines TRBV7-2 with TRBJ2-1; 10 bases map to TRBD2. Germline-derived CDR1 and CDR2 are SGHTA and FQGNSA. This CDR3 has 15 residues. V dropped 2 bases and J dropped 6; count of bases not matched to a gene: 4. The CDR3 loop reads CASSLTSGIGNEQFF. In DNA form, the CDR3 reads TGTGCCAGCAGCTTAACTAGCGGGATTGGCAATGAGCAGTTCTTC.

V and J are TRBV5-6 and TRBJ1-2; unclear D gene. Trimming took 0 bases from V and 4 from J, leaving 10 bases between them. The CDR3 has 14 residues. Germline CDR1 SGHDT, CDR2 YYEEEE. This CDR3 is CASSLAKGPYGYTF. The CDR3 DNA follows: TGTGCCAGCAGCTTGGCCAAGGGCCCCTATGGCTACACCTTC.

This sequence joins TRBV9 and TRBJ1-3; 9 bases fit TRBD1. The J segment lost 6 bases and the V segment lost 4 bases, leaving 5 bases of the junction unmatched. The CDR3 consists of 14 residues. CDR1 is SGDLS, CDR2 YYNGEE, per germline. The CDR3 region has the DNA TGTGCCAGCAGCCTTACAGGGGGCCCAAACACCATATATTTT. Its translation: CASSLTGGPNTIYF.

The chain couples TRBV29-1 to TRBJ2-7; D might be TRBD1 or TRBD2, each matching 6 bases. V lost 0 bases and J lost 2, with 8 bases in between. The CDR3 covers 13 residues. CDR1 and CDR2 from the germline V gene are SQVTM and ANQGSEA. CDR3 DNA: TGCAGCGTTGAAGACGGGGGCCCCTACGAGCAGTACTTC. Protein: CSVEDGGPYEQYF.

The chain links TRBV29-1 to TRBJ2-3; D not certain. V lost 4 bases, J lost 0 bases, and 11 bases lay in between. Looked up from germline, CDR1 is SQVTM and CDR2 is ANQGSEA. The CDR3 is 14 amino acids. The CDR3 bases are TGCAGCGTTGGGGGTGGGGTAAGCACAGATACGCAGTATTTT. Its translation is CSVGGGVSTDTQYF.

The genes are TRBV5-8 and TRBJ2-3; D possibly corresponds to TRBD2 (5 bases). From germline, CDR1 is SGHTS and CDR2 YDEGEE. V lost 1 base to trimming and J lost 5 bases, with 8 bases between them. This CDR3 spans 13 amino acids. CDR3 coding DNA: TGTGCCAGCAGCTTGAAAGCGGTAGATACGCAGTATTTT. This codes for CASSLKAVDTQYF.

This clone was seen once. The rearrangement links TRBV19 to TRBJ2-7; 10 positions match TRBD1. J gave up 5 bases and V 3 bases, and 4 bases lay outside the gene matches. The CDR3 spans 14 residues. CDR1 LNHDA and CDR2 SQIVND come from the germline V gene (reference sequence). Here the CDR3 reads CASSIRDRGHEQYF. The DNA of the CDR3 is TGTGCCAGTAGTATCCGGGACAGGGGCCACGAGCAGTACTTC.

This chain connects TRBV5-1 to TRBJ2-3, with 7 bases aligning to TRBD1. The CDR3 totals 15 residues. The V gene end was trimmed by 4 bases and the J gene end by 2 bases; junction bases not matched to a gene: 7. CDR1 and CDR2 (germline): SGHRS, YFSETQ. The chain's CDR3 is CASSVAGTDTDTQYF. The CDR3 DNA follows: TGCGCCAGCAGCGTAGCCGGGACAGACACAGATACGCAGTATTTT.

This rearrangement joins TRBV2 to TRBJ2-7, with D unclear. From germline, CDR1 is SNHLY and CDR2 FYNNEI. V shed 3 bases and J shed 7 bases, with 7 bases lying between them. The CDR3 runs 11 residues. DNA of the CDR3: TGTGCCAGCAGTGAGAGCCTGGAGCAGTACTTC. Translated: CASSESLEQYF.

The rearrangement uses TRBV10-2 and TRBJ2-7; a possible D gene is TRBD2 (8 bases). Germline assignment: CDR1 WSHSY and CDR2 SAAADI. Trimming took 7 bases from V and 6 from J, leaving 19 bases between them. The CDR3 has 14 residues. CDR3 region: CASMNTGGGSEQYF. The CDR3 DNA reads as TGCGCCAGCATGAACACGGGAGGGGGCAGCGAGCAGTACTTC.

This rearrangement joins TRBV10-3 to TRBJ2-4; D might be TRBD1 (5 bases). Germline CDR1 and CDR2: ENHRY and SYGVKD. The CDR3 totals 13 residues. V lost 10 bases and J lost 0, with 10 bases in between. Written as DNA, the CDR3 is TGTGCCACGTCGACAGTAGCCAAAAACATTCAGTACTTC. Residues: CATSTVAKNIQYF.

This chain connects TRBV13 to TRBJ2-1; tentatively, D is TRBD2 (5 bases). CDR1 PRHDT and CDR2 FYEKMQ come from the germline V gene (reference sequence). V was pared by 3 bases and J by 2 bases, with 8 bases between. The CDR3 runs 14 residues. CDR3 DNA: TGTGCCAGCAGCTTTAGCGATACCTACAATGAGCAGTTCTTC. Translation: CASSFSDTYNEQFF.